These 12 T cell receptor beta chains were all obtained from the same sample, sequenced in a study of blood T cells in healthy people across ages. Alongside a J-beta primer mix, a sample-barcoded 5' primer served in a second PCR lasting about 7 to 11 cycles. TCRdb ran MiXCR on the 5' RACE reads and lists one entry per CDR3 protein. In the table there are 760,000 or so distinct CDR3 sequences, 25% of which are singletons. The same data also contributed to another study, on T cells of mothers and their children.

The sample was blood. The origin of the receptors is a boy between 10 and 17 years old in good health.

This clonotype has a handful of counts. J is TRBJ2-1 and V is TRBV29-1, with D possibly being TRBD1 or TRBD2 (6 bases each). The germline V and J ends were trimmed by 3 bases and 7 bases, with 16 bases remaining between them. Germline CDR1 is SQVTM and CDR2 is ANQGSEA. The CDR3 consists of 14 residues. This chain's CDR3 is CSVDRGQLGNEQFF. Written as DNA, the CDR3 is TGCAGCGTTGACCGGGGGCAGCTTGGGAATGAGCAGTTCTTC.

This clonotype was detected only a few times. Relative to the germline gene, one junction end is altered; a read error may explain this. The CDR3 spells CASTQGRGPGFF. The CDR3 DNA reads TGTGCCAGCACCCAAGGACGCGGCCCGGGGTTCTTC. The V call is TRBV12-3 or TRBV12-4, the J call TRBJ2-5; a possible D gene is TRBD2 (5 bases). This CDR3 contains 12 residues.

The chain uses TRBV7-9 and TRBJ2-5; weak D call: TRBD2 (5 bases). The J call is uncertain, as TRBJ2-1 better fits the DNA end. The V gene's germline CDR1 is SEHNR and CDR2 FQNEAQ (reference sequence). This CDR3 has 14 residues. CDR3 DNA sequence: TGTGCCAGCAGCTTAGATCGGGGAAAATGGGTGCAGTTCTTC. It specifies CASSLDRGKWVQFF.

The chain employs TRBV13 and TRBJ2-3; 11 bases align to TRBD2. Germline assignment: CDR1 PRHDT and CDR2 FYEKMQ (reference sequence). The trim removed 3 bases at V and 2 bases at J, leaving 10 bases unmatched. The CDR3 has 18 amino acids. CDR3 sequence reads: CASSFIYRGLADTDTQYF. CDR3 nucleotide sequence: TGTGCCAGCAGCTTCATATACCGGGGACTAGCGGACACAGATACGCAGTATTTT. Complete variable domain (other parts from reference TRBV13 and TRBJ2-3): AAGVIQSPRHLIKEKRETATLKCYPIPRHDTVYWYQQGPGQDPQFLISFYEKMQSDKGSIPDRFSAQQFSDYHSELNMSSLELGDSALYFCASSFIYRGLADTDTQYFGPGTRLTVL.

This clonotype was recorded a few times. V gene TRBV7-9 combines with J gene TRBJ2-1, with 7 bases fitting TRBD2. Trimming cost V 7 bases and J 2 bases; bases outside gene matches: 2. Germline V gene lookup returns CDR1 SEHNR and CDR2 FQNEAQ (reference sequence). The CDR3 consists of 13 residues. DNA for the CDR3: TGTGCCAGCAACCGGGAGGCCTACAATGAGCAGTTCTTC. Translated: CASNREAYNEQFF.

As concerns this clonotype: At one boundary the junction diverges from the germline segment, which might be a read error. The gene calls are TRBV6-5 and TRBJ2-5; 8 bases line up with TRBD1. CDR3 length: 12 amino acids. Germline V lookup: CDR1 MNHEY, CDR2 SVGAGI. This CDR3 is CASSSRTGRRFF. CDR3 sequence (DNA): TGTGCCAGCAGTTCTCGGACAGGGCGGCGGTTCTTC.

The gene calls are TRBV3-1 and TRBJ2-5, with D perhaps matching TRBD2 (5 bases). V lost 0 bases, J lost 5 bases, and 13 bases lay in between. Germline V gene lookup returns CDR1 LGHDT and CDR2 YNNKEL (reference sequence). The CDR3 runs to 15 residues. CDR3 amino acids: CASSQEARGWETQYF. CDR3 bases: TGTGCCAGCAGCCAAGAAGCCCGCGGGTGGGAGACCCAGTACTTC.

The V call is TRBV5-6, the J call TRBJ2-3, with D possibly TRBD1 on 6 matching bases. V gave up 4 bases and J gave up 4 bases, with 13 bases separating them. The CDR3 sequence is 14 residues long. CDR1 is SGHDT and CDR2 is YYEEEE in the germline V gene. The CDR3 sequence: CASSTYPGADTQYF. CDR3 coding DNA: TGTGCCAGCAGCACCTACCCAGGGGCAGATACGCAGTATTTT.

This sequence joins TRBV19 and TRBJ2-5; D might be TRBD2 (5 bases). The germline V gene has CDR1 LNHDA and CDR2 SQIVND (reference sequence). Trimming shortened V by 3 bases and J by 4 bases, and 18 bases separated the two germline ends. The CDR3 is made up of 16 amino acids. The CDR3 DNA reads TGTGCCAGTAGTATTGGAGGAACCCTGAAAGGAGAGACCCAGTACTTC. Amino acids: CASSIGGTLKGETQYF.

The chain carries TRBV7-9 and TRBJ1-6, with D possibly TRBD1 on 5 matching bases. The V and J ends lost 7 bases and 2 bases respectively, with 21 bases between them. The CDR3 totals 18 residues. Germline CDR1 is SEHNR and CDR2 is FQNEAQ (reference sequence). CDR3 in amino acids: CASIEAYSGKTYNSPLHF. The CDR3 DNA sequence: TGTGCCAGCATCGAAGCTTATTCAGGGAAGACCTATAATTCACCCCTCCACTTT.

This clonotype was found a few times. The gene calls are TRBV4-2 and TRBJ2-2; no reliable D call. The CDR3 covers 14 residues. CDR1 and CDR2 (germline): LGHNA, YNFKEQ. Between the trimmed V and J ends, which lost 0 bases and 6 bases, there was a span of 8 bases. CDR3 protein: CASSQDLWAGELFF. The CDR3 DNA reads as TGTGCCAGCAGCCAAGATTTATGGGCCGGGGAGCTGTTTTTT.

This clonotype was picked up a small number of times. The chain is built from TRBV4-3 and TRBJ2-5; 8 positions agree with TRBD2. The germline V gene encodes CDR1 LGHNA and CDR2 YSLEER. V dropped 4 bases and J dropped 5; count of bases not matched to a gene: 12. The CDR3 runs 16 residues. The CDR3 bases are TGCGCCAGCAGCCTCGCTCGGGCGGGGGGTCGGGAGACCCAGTACTTC. Protein: CASSLARAGGRETQYF.